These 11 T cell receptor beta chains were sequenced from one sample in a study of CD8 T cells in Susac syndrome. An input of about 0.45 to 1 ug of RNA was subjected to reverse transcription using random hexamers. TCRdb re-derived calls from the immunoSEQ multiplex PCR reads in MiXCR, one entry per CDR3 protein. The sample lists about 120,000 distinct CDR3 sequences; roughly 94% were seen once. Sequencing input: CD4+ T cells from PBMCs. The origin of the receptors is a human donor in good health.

The CDR3 loop is CASSPRGEVSPLHF. The CDR3 nucleotides are TGTGCCAGCAGCCCCCGGGGGGAGGTTTCACCCCTCCACTTT. The chain is built from TRBV3-1 and TRBJ1-6; tentatively, D is TRBD1 (5 bases). The CDR3 is 14 amino acids. V was pared by 4 bases and J by 9 bases, with 13 bases between. Germline CDR1 LGHDT, CDR2 YNNKEL (reference sequence).

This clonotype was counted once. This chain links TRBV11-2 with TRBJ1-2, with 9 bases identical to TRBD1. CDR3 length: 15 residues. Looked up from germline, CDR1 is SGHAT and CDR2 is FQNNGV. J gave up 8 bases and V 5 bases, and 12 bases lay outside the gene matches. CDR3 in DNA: TGTGCCAGCAGCCGCCCGGACAGGGGATGGTGGGGCTACACCTTC. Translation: CASSRPDRGWWGYTF.

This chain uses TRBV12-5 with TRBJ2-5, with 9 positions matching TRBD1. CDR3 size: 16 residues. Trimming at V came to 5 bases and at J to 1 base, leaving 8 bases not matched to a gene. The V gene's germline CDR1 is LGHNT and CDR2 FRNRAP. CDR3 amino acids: CASGVSLGQGQETQYF. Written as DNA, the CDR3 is TGTGCTAGTGGTGTTTCACTGGGACAGGGCCAAGAGACCCAGTACTTC.

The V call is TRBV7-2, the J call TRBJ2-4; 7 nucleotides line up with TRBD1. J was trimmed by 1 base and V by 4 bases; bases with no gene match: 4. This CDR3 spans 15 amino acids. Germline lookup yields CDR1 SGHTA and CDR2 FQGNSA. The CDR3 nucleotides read TGTGCCAGCAGCTCCCCGGGACAGGCCAAAAACATTCAGTACTTC. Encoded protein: CASSSPGQAKNIQYF.

The CDR3 DNA follows: TGTGCCAGCAGTCCGGGACTAGCGGAGTACAATGAGCAGTTCTTC. Its translation: CASSPGLAEYNEQFF. The chain is built from TRBV9 and TRBJ2-1; 11 bases align to TRBD2. This CDR3 region has 15 residues. The trim removed 5 bases at V and 4 bases at J, leaving 5 bases unmatched. The germline gives CDR1 SGDLS, CDR2 YYNGEE. The full variable domain, rest sourced from reference TRBV9 and TRBJ2-1, is DSGVTQTPKHLITATGQRVTLRCSPRSGDLSVYWYQQSLDQGLQFLIQYYNGEERAKGNILERFSAQQFPDLHSELNLSSLELGDSALYFCASSPGLAEYNEQFFGPGTRLTVL.

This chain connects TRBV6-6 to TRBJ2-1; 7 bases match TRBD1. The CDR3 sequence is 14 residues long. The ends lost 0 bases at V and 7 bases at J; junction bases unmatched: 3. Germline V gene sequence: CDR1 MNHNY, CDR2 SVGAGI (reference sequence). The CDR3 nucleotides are TGTGCCAGCAGTTACTCGGACAGGTTAAATGAGCAGTTCTTC. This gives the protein CASSYSDRLNEQFF.

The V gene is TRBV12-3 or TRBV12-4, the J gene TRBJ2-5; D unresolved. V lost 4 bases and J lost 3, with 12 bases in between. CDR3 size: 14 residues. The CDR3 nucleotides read TGTGCCAGCAGTTCCTCTCGACGAGAAGAGACCCAGTACTTC. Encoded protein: CASSSSRREETQYF.

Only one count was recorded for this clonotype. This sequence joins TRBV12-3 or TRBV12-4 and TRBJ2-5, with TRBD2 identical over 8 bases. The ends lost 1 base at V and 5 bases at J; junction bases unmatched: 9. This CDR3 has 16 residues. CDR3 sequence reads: CASSLVAGSPTETQYF. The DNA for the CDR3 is TGTGCCAGCAGTTTAGTAGCGGGAAGTCCCACCGAGACCCAGTACTTC.

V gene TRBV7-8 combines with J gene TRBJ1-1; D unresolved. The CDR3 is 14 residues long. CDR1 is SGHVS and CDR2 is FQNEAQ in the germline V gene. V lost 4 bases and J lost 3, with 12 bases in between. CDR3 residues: CASSSMRGDTEAFF. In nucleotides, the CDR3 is TGTGCCAGCAGCTCTATGCGTGGGGACACTGAAGCTTTCTTT.

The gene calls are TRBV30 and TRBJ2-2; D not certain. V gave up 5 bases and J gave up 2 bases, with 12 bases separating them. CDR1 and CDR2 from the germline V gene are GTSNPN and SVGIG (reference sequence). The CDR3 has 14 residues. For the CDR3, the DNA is TGTGCCTGGGAAGGGTCCTCCAACACCGGGGAGCTGTTTTTT. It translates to CAWEGSSNTGELFF.

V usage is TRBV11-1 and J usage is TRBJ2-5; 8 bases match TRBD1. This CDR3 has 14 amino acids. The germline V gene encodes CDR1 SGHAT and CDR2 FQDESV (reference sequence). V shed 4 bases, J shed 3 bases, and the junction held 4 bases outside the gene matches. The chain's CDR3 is CASSSTGGKETQYF. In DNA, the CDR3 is TGTGCCAGCAGCTCCACAGGGGGTAAAGAGACCCAGTACTTC.